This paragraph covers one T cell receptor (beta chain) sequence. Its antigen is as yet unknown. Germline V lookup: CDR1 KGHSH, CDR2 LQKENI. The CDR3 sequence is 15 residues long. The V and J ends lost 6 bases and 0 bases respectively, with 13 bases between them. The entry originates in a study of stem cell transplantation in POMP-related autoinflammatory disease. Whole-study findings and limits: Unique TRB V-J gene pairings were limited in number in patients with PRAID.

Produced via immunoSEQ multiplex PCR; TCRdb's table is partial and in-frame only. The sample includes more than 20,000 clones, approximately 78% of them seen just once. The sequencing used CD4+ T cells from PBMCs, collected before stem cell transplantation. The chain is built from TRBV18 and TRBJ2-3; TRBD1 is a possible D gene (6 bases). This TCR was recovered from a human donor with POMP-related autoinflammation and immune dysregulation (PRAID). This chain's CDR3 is CASSRTDLSTDTQYF. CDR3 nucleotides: TGTGCCAGCTCGCGGACAGACCTCAGCACAGATACGCAGTATTTT.